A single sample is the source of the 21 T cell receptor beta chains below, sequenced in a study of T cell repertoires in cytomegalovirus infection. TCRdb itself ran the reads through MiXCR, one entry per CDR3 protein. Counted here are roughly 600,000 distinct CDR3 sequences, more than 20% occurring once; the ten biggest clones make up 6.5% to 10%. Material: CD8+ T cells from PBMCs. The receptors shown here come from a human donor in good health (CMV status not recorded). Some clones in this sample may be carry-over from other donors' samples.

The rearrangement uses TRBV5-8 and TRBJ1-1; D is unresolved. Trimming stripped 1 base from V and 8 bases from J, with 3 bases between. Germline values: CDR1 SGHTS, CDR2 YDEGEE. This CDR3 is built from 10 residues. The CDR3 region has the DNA TGTGCCAGCAGCTTGATGGAAGCTTTCTTT. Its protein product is CASSLMEAFF.

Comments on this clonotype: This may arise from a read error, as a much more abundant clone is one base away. The CDR3 region has the DNA TGTGCCAACAGCCCCCTCTTGAGCTCCTACAATGAGCAGTTCTTC. Protein: CANSPLLSSYNEQFF. The V and J genes are TRBV7-6 and TRBJ2-1; unclear D gene. The CDR3 has 15 amino acids. CDR1 and CDR2 from the germline V gene are SGHVS and FNYEAQ.

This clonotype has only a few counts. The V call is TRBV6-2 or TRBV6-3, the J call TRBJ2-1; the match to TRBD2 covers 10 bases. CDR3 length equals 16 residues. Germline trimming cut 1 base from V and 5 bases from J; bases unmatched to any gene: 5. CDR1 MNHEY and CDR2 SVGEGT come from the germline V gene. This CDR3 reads CASSYLGLARDNEQFF. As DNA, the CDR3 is TGTGCCAGCAGTTACTTGGGACTAGCGAGGGACAATGAGCAGTTCTTC.

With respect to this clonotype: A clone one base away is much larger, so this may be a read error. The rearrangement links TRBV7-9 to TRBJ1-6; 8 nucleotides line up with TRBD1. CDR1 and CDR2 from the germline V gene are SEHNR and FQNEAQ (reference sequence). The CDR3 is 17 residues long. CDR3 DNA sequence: TGTGCCAGCAGCTTAGATCCAGGGGGCGCCTATAATTTACCCCTCCACTTT. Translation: CASSLDPGGAYNLPLHF.

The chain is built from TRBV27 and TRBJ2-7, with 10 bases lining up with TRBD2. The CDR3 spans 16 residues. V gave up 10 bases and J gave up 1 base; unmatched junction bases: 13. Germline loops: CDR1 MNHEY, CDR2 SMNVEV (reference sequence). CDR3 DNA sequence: TGTGCCAACCACCTTGGTTCTAGCGGGGGATCCTACGAGCAGTACGTC. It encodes CANHLGSSGGSYEQYV.

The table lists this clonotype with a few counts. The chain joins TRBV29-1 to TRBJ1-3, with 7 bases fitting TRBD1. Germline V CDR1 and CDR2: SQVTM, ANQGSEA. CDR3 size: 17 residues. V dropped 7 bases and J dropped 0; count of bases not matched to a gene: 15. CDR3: CSASGTAQAPSGNTIYF. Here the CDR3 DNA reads TGCAGCGCATCCGGGACAGCCCAAGCCCCCTCTGGAAACACCATATATTTT.

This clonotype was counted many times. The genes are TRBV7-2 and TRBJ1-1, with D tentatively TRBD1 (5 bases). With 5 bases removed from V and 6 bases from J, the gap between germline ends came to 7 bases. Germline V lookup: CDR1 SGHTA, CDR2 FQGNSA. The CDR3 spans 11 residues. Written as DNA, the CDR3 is TGTGCCAGCAGCCAGGGATCTGAAGCTTTCTTT. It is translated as CASSQGSEAFF. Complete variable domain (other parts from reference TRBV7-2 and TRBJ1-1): GAGVSQSPSNKVTEKGKDVELRCDPISGHTALYWYRQSLGQGLEFLIYFQGNSAPDKSGLPSDRFSAERTGGSVSTLTIQRTQQEDSAVYLCASSQGSEAFFGQGTRLTVV.

This chain's CDR3 is CASSQEMGDRSTDTQYF. CDR3 DNA sequence: TGTGCCAGCAGCCAAGAGATGGGAGACAGAAGCACAGATACGCAGTATTTT. The chain carries TRBV4-2 and TRBJ2-3; perhaps D is TRBD1 or TRBD2 (5 bases each). Germline-derived CDR1 and CDR2 are LGHNA and YNFKEQ. Trimming cost V 0 bases and J 0 bases, with 13 bases left between them. The CDR3 is 17 amino acids.

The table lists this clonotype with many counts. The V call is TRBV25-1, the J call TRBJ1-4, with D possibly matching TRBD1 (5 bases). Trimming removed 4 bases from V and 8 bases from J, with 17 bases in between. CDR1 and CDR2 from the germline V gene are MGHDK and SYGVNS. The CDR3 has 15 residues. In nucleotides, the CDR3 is TGTGCCAGCAGTGCTCCGGGGCCGTGGGACGAAAAACTGTTTTTT. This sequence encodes CASSAPGPWDEKLFF.

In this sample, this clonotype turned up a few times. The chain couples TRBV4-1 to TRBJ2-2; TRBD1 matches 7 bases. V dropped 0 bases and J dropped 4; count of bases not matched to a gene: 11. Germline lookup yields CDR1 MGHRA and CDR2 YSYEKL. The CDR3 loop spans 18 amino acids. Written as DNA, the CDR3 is TGCGCCAGCAGCCAAGACCCGCAGACAGGGTTGGGCACCGGGGAGCTGTTTTTT. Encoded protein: CASSQDPQTGLGTGELFF.

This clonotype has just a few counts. CDR3 nucleotide sequence: TGTGCCACCAGTCGCGGGAACACAGATACGCAGTATTTT. Encoded protein: CATSRGNTDTQYF. The chain joins TRBV24-1 to TRBJ2-3, with D perhaps TRBD2 (6 bases). The CDR3 runs to 13 residues. Trimming removed 6 bases from V and 2 bases from J, with 8 bases in between. Germline assignment: CDR1 KGHDR and CDR2 SFDVKD.

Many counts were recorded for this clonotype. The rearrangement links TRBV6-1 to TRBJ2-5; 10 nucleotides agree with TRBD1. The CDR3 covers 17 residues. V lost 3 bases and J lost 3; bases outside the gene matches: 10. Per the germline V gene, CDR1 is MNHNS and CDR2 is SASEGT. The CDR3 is CASSEQTGTGDKETQYF. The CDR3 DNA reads TGTGCCAGCAGTGAGCAGACCGGGACAGGGGACAAAGAGACCCAGTACTTC.

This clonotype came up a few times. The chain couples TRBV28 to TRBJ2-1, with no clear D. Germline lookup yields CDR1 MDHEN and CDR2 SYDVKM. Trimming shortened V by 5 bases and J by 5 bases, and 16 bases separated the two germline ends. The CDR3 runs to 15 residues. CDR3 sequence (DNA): TGTGCCAGCAGTGCGTGGGTGAGCCTGAACAATGAGCAGTTCTTC. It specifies CASSAWVSLNNEQFF. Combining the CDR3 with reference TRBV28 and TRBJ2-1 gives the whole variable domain DVKVTQSSRYLVKRTGEKVFLECVQDMDHENMFWYRQDPGLGLRLIYFSYDVKMKEKGDIPEGYSVSREKKERFSLILESASTNQTSMYLCASSAWVSLNNEQFFGPGTRLTVL.

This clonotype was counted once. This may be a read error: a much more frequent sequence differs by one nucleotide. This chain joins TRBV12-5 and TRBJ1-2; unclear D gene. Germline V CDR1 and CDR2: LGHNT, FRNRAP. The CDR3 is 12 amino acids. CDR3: CADGDTNYGYTF. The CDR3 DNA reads TGTGCGGACGGCGATACTAACTATGGCTACACCTTC. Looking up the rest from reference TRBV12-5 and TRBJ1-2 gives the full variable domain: DARVTQTPRHKVTEMGQEVTMRCQPILGHNTVFWYRQTMMQGLELLAYFRNRAPLDDSGMPKDRFSAEMPDATLATLKIQPSEPRDSAVYFCADGDTNYGYTFGSGTRLTVV.

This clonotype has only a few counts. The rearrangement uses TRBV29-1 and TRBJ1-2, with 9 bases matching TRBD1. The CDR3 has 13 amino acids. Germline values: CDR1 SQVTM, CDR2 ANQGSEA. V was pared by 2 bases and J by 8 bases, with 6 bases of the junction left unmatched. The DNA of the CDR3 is TGCAGCGTTGAATCAGGACAGGGGATCGGCTACACCTTC. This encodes CSVESGQGIGYTF.

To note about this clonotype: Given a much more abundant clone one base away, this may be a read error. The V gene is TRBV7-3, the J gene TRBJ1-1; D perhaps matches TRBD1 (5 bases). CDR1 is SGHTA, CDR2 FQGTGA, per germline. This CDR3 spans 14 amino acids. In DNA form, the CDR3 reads TGTGTCACCGGGGCGGGCCGAATGAACACTGAAGCTTTCTTT. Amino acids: CVTGAGRMNTEAFF.

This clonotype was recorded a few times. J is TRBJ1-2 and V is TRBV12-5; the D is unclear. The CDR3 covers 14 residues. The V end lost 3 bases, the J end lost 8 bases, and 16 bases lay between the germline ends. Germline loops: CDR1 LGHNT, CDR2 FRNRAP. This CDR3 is CASGFYGSGGGYTF. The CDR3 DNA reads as TGTGCTAGTGGTTTTTATGGGTCAGGCGGGGGCTACACCTTC.

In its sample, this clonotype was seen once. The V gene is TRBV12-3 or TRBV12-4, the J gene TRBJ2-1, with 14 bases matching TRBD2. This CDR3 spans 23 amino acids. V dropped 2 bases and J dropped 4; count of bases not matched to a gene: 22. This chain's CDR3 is CASSLSGPGTSGGGGSKYNEQFF. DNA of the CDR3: TGTGCCAGCAGTTTATCTGGACCCGGGACTAGCGGGGGTGGCGGTTCAAAATACAATGAGCAGTTCTTC.

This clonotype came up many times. This CDR3 is CASSLSGLNYNEQFF. CDR3 sequence (DNA): TGTGCCAGCAGTTTATCAGGACTAAACTACAATGAGCAGTTCTTC. J is TRBJ2-1 and V is TRBV28; maybe TRBD2 (6 bases). The germline V gene has CDR1 MDHEN and CDR2 SYDVKM. This CDR3 comprises 15 residues. Trimming removed 1 base at V and 3 bases at J, with 10 bases between.

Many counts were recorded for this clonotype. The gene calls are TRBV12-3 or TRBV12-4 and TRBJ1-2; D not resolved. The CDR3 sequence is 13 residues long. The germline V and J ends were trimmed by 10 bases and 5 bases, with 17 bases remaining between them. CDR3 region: CAIRDTHLYGYTF. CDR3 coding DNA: TGTGCCATCCGAGACACTCACCTTTATGGCTACACCTTC.

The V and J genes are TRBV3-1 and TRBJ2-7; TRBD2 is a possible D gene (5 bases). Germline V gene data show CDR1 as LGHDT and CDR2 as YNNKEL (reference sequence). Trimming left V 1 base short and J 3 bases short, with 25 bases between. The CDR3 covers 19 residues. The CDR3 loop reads CASSQGILGISNIDYEQYV. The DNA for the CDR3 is TGTGCCAGCAGCCAAGGGATACTAGGGATCTCGAATATAGACTACGAGCAGTACGTC.